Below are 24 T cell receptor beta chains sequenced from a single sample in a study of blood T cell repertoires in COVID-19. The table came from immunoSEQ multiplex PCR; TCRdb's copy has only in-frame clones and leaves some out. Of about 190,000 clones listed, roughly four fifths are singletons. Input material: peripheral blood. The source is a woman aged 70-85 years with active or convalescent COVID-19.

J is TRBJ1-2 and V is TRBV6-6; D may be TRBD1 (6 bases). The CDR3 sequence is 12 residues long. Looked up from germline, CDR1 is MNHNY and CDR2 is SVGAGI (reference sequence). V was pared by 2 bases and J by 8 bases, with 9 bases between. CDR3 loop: CASSYDRPGYTF. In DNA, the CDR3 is TGTGCCAGCAGTTACGACAGGCCAGGCTACACCTTC.

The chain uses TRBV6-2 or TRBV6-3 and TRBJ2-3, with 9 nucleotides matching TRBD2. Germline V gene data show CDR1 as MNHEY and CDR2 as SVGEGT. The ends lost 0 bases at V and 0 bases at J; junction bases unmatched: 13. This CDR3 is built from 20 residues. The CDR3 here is CASSYSGTSFQGDSTDTQYF. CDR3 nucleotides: TGTGCCAGCAGTTACTCAGGGACTAGCTTCCAAGGGGATAGCACAGATACGCAGTATTTT.

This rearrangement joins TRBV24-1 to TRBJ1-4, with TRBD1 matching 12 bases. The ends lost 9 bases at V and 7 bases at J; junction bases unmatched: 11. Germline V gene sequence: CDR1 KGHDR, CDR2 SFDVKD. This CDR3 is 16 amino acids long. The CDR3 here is CATPLGTGGASEKLFF. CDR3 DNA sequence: TGTGCCACCCCCTTGGGGACAGGGGGCGCGAGTGAAAAACTGTTTTTT.

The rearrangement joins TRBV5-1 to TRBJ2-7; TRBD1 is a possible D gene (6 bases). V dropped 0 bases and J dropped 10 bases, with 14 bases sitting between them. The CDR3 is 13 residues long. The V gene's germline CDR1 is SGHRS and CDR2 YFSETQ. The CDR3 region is CASSLDTGTRQYF. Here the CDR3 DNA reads TGCGCCAGCAGCTTGGATACAGGGACCCGTCAGTACTTC.

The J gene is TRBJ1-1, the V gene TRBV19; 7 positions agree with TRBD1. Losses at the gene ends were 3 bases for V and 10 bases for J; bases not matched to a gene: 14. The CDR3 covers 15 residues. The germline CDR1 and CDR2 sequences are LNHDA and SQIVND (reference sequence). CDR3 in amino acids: CASSILDRPAQGAFF. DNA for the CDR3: TGTGCCAGTAGTATCTTGGACAGGCCAGCGCAAGGAGCTTTCTTT.

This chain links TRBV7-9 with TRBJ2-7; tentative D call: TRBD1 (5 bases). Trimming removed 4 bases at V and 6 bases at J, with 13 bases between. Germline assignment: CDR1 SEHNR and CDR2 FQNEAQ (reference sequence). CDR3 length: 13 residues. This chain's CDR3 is CASSSRQLPEQYF. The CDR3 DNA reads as TGTGCCAGCAGCTCCCGACAGTTACCCGAGCAGTACTTC.

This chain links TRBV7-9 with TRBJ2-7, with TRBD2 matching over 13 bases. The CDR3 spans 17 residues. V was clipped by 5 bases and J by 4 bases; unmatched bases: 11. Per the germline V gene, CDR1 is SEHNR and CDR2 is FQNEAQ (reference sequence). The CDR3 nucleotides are TGTGCCAGCAGCCCGCCGCGGACTAGCGGGAGTTGGTACGAGCAGTACTTC. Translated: CASSPPRTSGSWYEQYF.

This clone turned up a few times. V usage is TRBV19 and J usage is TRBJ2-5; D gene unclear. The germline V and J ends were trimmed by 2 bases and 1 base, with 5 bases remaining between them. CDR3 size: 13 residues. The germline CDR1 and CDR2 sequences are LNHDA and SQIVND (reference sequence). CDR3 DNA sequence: TGTGCCAGTAGTATACACAGCCAAGAGACCCAGTACTTC. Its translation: CASSIHSQETQYF.

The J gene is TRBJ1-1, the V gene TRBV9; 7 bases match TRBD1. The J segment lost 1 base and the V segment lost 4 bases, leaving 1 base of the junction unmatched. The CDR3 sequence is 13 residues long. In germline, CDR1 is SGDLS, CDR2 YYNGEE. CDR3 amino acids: CASSWTGNTEAFF. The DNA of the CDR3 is TGTGCCAGCAGCTGGACAGGGAACACTGAAGCTTTCTTT.

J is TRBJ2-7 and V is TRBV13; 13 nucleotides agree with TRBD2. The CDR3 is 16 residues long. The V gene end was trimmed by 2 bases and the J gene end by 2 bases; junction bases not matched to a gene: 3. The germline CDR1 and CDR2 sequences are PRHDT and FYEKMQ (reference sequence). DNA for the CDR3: TGTGCCAGCAGCTTAAGGACTAGCGGGAGACCCTACGAGCAGTACTTC. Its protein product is CASSLRTSGRPYEQYF.

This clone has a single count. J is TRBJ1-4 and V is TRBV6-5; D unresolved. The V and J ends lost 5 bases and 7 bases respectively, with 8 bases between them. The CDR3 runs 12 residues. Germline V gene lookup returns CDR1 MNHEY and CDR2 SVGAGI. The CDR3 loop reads CASSRGGEKLFF. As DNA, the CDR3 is TGTGCCAGCAGTCGCGGAGGTGAAAAACTGTTTTTT.

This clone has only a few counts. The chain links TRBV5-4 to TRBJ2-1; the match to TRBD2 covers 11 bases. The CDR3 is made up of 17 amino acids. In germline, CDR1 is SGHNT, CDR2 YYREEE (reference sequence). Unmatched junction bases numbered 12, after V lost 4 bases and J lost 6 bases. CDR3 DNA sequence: TGTGCCAGCAGCCTTCCCTTCACTAGCGGGAGAGGCAATGAGCAGTTCTTC. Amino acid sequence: CASSLPFTSGRGNEQFF.

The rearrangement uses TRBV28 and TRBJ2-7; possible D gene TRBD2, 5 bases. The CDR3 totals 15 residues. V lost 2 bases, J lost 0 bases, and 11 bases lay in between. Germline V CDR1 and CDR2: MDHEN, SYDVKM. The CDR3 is CASSLSATSSYEQYF. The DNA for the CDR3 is TGTGCCAGCAGTTTAAGTGCTACTAGCTCCTACGAGCAGTACTTC.

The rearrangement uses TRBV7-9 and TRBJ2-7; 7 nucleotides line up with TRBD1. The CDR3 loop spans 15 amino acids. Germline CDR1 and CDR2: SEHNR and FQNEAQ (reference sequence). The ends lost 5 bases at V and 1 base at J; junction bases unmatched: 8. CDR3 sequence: CASSRTGAESYEQYF. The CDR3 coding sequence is TGTGCCAGCAGCCGAACAGGGGCTGAATCCTACGAGCAGTACTTC.

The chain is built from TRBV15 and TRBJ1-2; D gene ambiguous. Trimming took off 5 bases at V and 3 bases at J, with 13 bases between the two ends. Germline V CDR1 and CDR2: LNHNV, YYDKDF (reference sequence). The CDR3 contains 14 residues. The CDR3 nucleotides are TGTGCCACCAGCTCAGATGGTGTCGACTATGGCTACACCTTC. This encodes CATSSDGVDYGYTF.

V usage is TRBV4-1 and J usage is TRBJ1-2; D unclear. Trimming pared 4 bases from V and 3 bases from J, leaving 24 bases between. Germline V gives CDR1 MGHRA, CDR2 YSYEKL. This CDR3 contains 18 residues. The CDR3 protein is CASSPSGRRLLYYYGYTF. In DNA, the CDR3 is TGCGCCAGCAGCCCTTCGGGTCGCCGCCTCCTTTATTACTATGGCTACACCTTC.

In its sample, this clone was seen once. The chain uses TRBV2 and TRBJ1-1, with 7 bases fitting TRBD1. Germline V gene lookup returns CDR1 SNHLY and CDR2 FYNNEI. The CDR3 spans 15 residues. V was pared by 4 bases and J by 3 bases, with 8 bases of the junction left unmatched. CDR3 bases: TGTGCCAGCAGTGTAAGGGCAGGGGGTTACACTGAAGCTTTCTTT. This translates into CASSVRAGGYTEAFF.

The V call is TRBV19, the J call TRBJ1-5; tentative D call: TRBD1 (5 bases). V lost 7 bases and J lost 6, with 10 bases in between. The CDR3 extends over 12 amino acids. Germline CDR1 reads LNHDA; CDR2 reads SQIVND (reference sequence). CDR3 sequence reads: CASTGQSQPQHF. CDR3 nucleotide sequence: TGTGCCAGTACAGGGCAAAGTCAGCCCCAGCATTTT.

The CDR3 spells CASSPPVYF. DNA of the CDR3: TGCGCCAGCAGCCCCCCCGTATATTTT. The gene calls are TRBV5-1 and TRBJ1-3; D is uncertain. The germline V gene encodes CDR1 SGHRS and CDR2 YFSETQ. The CDR3 has 9 residues. Between the trimmed V and J ends, which lost 4 bases and 14 bases, there was a span of 7 bases.

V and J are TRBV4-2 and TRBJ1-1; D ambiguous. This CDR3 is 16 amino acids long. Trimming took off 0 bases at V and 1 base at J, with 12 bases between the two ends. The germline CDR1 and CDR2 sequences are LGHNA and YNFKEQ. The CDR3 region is CASSQDHGVWNTEAFF. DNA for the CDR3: TGTGCCAGCAGCCAAGATCACGGAGTCTGGAACACTGAAGCTTTCTTT.

CDR3 coding DNA: TGTGCCAGCAGCCAAGGTATCCCGGCTAGCTCCTATAATTCACCCCTCCACTTT. As protein: CASSQGIPASSYNSPLHF. This chain joins TRBV3-1 (or the pseudogene TRBV3-2) and TRBJ1-6; D uncertain. Germline V gene lookup returns CDR1 LGHDT and CDR2 YNNKEL (reference sequence). CDR3 length equals 18 residues. Trimming took 1 base from V and 0 from J, leaving 13 bases between them.

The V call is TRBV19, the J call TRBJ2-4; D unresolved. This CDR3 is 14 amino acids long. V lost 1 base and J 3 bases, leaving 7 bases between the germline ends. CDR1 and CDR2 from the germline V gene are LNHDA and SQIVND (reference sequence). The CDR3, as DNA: TGTGCCAGTAGTATAGGACCGGGCAAAAACATTCAGTACTTC. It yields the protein CASSIGPGKNIQYF.

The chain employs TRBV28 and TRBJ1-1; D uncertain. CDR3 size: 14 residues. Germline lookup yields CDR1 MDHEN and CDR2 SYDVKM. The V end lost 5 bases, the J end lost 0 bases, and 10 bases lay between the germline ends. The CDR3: CASSPSRMNTEAFF. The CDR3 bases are TGTGCCAGCAGTCCGTCGAGGATGAACACTGAAGCTTTCTTT.

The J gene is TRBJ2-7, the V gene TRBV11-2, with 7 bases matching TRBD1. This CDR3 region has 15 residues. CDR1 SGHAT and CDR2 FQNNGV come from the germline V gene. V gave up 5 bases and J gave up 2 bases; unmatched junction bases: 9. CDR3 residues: CASSTEGAVPYEQYF. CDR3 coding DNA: TGTGCCAGCAGCACAGAGGGGGCGGTACCCTACGAGCAGTACTTC.